The clone carrying this TCR beta chain was seen more than once but under ten times. The entry originates in a study of blood T cell repertoires in COVID-19. Turning to the study itself: The samples span acute and convalescent COVID-19 from the United States, Italy and Spain. The analysed material was cDNA or gDNA that came from T cells, B-cell-depleted T cells, or PBMCs.

Authors' data handling: Amplification of reference gene primers provided the estimated nucleated cell counts. Profiled with immunoSEQ multiplex PCR; TCRdb holds only in-frame clones, not every one. The V and J calls and clone size come from that table; D and trimming were worked out from the DNA. The sample has some 140,000 clones, less than 95% seen once. In germline, CDR1 is LGHNT, CDR2 FRNRAP. The CDR3 is 14 amino acids. V was clipped by 2 bases and J by 7 bases; unmatched bases: 4. Sequences were obtained from peripheral blood. This sequence joins TRBV12-5 and TRBJ2-2, with TRBD2 matching 7 bases. The receptor was derived from a middle-aged man with acute or convalescent COVID-19. In nucleotides, the CDR3 is TGTGCTAGTGGTTTGAATAGCGGGCACGGGGAGCTGTTTTTT. The encoded protein is CASGLNSGHGELFF.